This T cell receptor (beta chain) was obtained from a study of T cell repertoires in cytomegalovirus infection (dated by TCRdb to the late 2010s). Broadly, across the study: Recently identified HLA-C-restricted CMV epitopes, whose presentation resists viral immunomodulation, were targeted by peptide stimulations together with well-studied HLA-B-restricted epitopes. Donor HLA type was relevant to the analysis, as public TCR beta signatures indicated carriage of CMV infection together with the matching HLA type. Results the study describes overall, beyond this receptor: In both this cohort and an independent cohort of several hundred donors, the cumulative frequency of public TCR beta family members distinguished carriers of CMV infection plus the relevant HLA type. The ex vivo response was dominated by HLA-C-restricted CMV-specific TCR beta clonotypes, and the single most frequent clonotype in two of eight donors was supplied by these HLA-C-restricted clonotypes.

The data were produced on an Illumina HiSeq 1500. TCRdb ran its own pipeline on the public reads, namely fastp trimming at Q25 and MiXCR clone calling, and kept in-frame beta chains. Entries that share a CDR3 protein sequence are merged under the most common genes and DNA. The sample data list about 830,000 distinct CDR3 sequences, and about 33% of these were observed just once. The ten largest account for around 11% of the sample. CDR1 MNHEY and CDR2 SVGEGT were looked up in the germline V gene. The CDR3 covers 12 residues, taking in both the cysteine and the valine. Of the read, only the CDR3 DNA is kept; its 36 bases are in frame from base 1. V and J are truncated by 7 bases and 2 bases respectively, leaving an intervening sequence of 9 bases. What the treatment or condition label conveys for this sample: in vitro stimulation with specific CMV peptide epitopes to enrich CMV-specific T cells. In this sample, this clonotype turned up a few times. It has no known antigen specificity. No base quality values were provided; no much bigger clone lies one nucleotide off.

In this chain, TRBV6-2 or TRBV6-3 is recombined with TRBJ2-7; D gene: possibly TRBD2, on 5 matching bases. The TCR comes from a human donor in good health (CMV status not recorded). Some clones in this sample may be carry-over from other donors' samples. Specimen: cultured CD8+ T cells from PBMCs, collected from culture after CMV antigen stimulation. For the CDR3, the sequence is CASTSGAYEQYV. The DNA sequence is TGTGCCAGCACCTCCGGGGCCTACGAGCAGTACGTC.